The clone carrying this T cell receptor beta chain came up many times. The antigen is unknown. Naive CD8 library inputs spanned 20,000 to 1,000,000 sorted cells and 10%, 30% or 50% RNA. Naive CD8 T cells underwent sorting with the CD8+CD4-CCR7+CD45RA+ definition. TCRdb re-called the PCR reads with MiXCR, one entry per CDR3 protein. The data contain approximately 630,000 distinct CDR3 sequences, 25% of them seen just once; the ten biggest clones take up about 0.84%. This specimen belongs to a study of molecular identifiers for immune sequencing clone quantification. Points from the study as a whole: Clonotypes topping 20 RNA copies carried over 97% of effector molecules but under 1% of naive ones.

The TCR sequence derives from a human donor in good health. Some libraries in this study had Jurkat cell RNA spiked in. The specimen was naive CD8+ T cells from blood, with Jurkat cell RNA spiked in. Subset in this sample: FACS-sorted CD8+CD4-CCR7+CD45RA+ naive T cells.

The CDR3 protein is CASSVSNYGYTF. CDR3 nucleotide sequence: TGTGCCAGCAGCGTGTCCAACTATGGCTACACCTTC. The chain recombines TRBV9 with TRBJ1-2; D unclear. CDR3 length: 12 amino acids. With 2 bases removed from V and 2 bases from J, the gap between germline ends came to 4 bases. Germline-derived CDR1 and CDR2 are SGDLS and YYNGEE.